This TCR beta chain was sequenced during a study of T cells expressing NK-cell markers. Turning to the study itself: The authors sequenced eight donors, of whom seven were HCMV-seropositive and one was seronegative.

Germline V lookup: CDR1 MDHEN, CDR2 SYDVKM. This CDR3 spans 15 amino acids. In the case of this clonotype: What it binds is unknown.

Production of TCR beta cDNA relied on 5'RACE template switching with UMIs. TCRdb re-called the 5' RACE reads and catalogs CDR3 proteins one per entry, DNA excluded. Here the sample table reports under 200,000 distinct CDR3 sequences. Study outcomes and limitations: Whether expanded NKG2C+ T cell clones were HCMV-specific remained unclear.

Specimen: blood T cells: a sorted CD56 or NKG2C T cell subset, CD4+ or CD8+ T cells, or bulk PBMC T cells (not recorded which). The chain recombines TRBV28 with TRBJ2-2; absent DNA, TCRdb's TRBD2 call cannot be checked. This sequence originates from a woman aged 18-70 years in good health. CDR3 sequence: CASTSGTSFAGELFF.